The 16 T cell receptor beta chains given below trace back to one sample, sequenced in a study of regulatory T cells in long-lasting Graves disease. Arm-PCR of CDR3 regions and iRepertoire HTBI primers were the basis on which TCR beta libraries were built. MiXCR, run by TCRdb on the multiplex PCR reads, gives a single entry per CDR3 protein. The data show roughly 500,000 distinct CDR3 sequences, 13% seen once. Indicated time point: newly diagnosed GD, antithyroid drugs for less than 3 months. Following extraction of RNA from PBMCs, that RNA was used to make the TCR library. This sample was shared with a second study, whose subject was T cells in Graves' hyperthyroidism and ophthalmopathy.

The starting material was peripheral blood mononuclear cells (PBMCs), obtained at new diagnosis, from a patient treated with antithyroid drugs. These TCRs come from a man under 40 with Graves disease.

This chain connects TRBV20-1 to TRBJ2-7; 9 bases are shared with TRBD2. This CDR3 has 14 amino acids. Germline trimming cut 0 bases from V and 7 bases from J; bases unmatched to any gene: 7. In germline, CDR1 is DFQATT, CDR2 SNEGSKA (reference sequence). The CDR3 nucleotides read TGCAGTGCTAGAGATTTAGCGGGAGCAATAGAGCAGTACTTC. Residues: CSARDLAGAIEQYF.

The V call is TRBV24-1, the J call TRBJ2-3; 9 nucleotides align to TRBD1. The V gene end was trimmed by 5 bases and the J gene end by 7 bases; junction bases not matched to a gene: 9. CDR3 length: 15 residues. The germline CDR1 and CDR2 sequences are KGHDR and SFDVKD. The DNA for the CDR3 is TGTGCCACCAGTGGGGCAGGGACAGGGAGGAATACGCAGTATTTT. It codes for CATSGAGTGRNTQYF.

This clonotype was counted many times. This sequence joins TRBV7-6 and TRBJ1-5; D perhaps matches TRBD1 (6 bases). The ends were cut back, 1 base at V and 2 bases at J, with 15 bases in the middle. Per the germline V gene, CDR1 is SGHVS and CDR2 is FNYEAQ. This CDR3 has 17 residues. CDR3 in DNA: TGTGCCAGCAGCTTAGGAAACGGGACATCGCGCAATCAGCCCCAGCATTTT. This translates into CASSLGNGTSRNQPQHF.

The chain links TRBV5-4 to TRBJ1-2; TRBD1 matches 7 bases. The CDR3 loop spans 17 amino acids. V dropped 7 bases and J dropped 0; count of bases not matched to a gene: 15. Germline CDR1 SGHNT, CDR2 YYREEE (reference sequence). CDR3 amino acids: CASFPTPGQRANYGYTF. CDR3 bases: TGTGCCAGCTTCCCTACACCGGGACAGAGAGCTAACTATGGCTACACCTTC.

The chain combines TRBV25-1 with TRBJ2-1, with D perhaps TRBD2 (6 bases). The DNA end is a closer match to TRBJ2-5, so the J assignment may be wrong. CDR3 size: 15 residues. CDR1 is MGHDK, CDR2 SYGVNS, per germline. The CDR3 is CASSPQTRIQETQYF. DNA of the CDR3: TGTGCCAGCAGTCCACAGACTAGAATACAAGAGACCCAGTACTTC.

This clonotype was recorded at least ten times. This rearrangement joins TRBV6-2 or TRBV6-3 to TRBJ2-1; D is perhaps TRBD1 or TRBD2 (5 bases each). Germline V lookup: CDR1 MNHEY, CDR2 SVGEGT. The CDR3 spans 16 residues. V was clipped by 0 bases and J by 4 bases, with 13 bases between them. This CDR3 is CASSYSGAGTYNEQFF. The CDR3 DNA follows: TGTGCCAGCAGTTACTCTGGGGCCGGGACGTACAATGAGCAGTTCTTC.

Many counts were recorded for this clonotype. The chain carries TRBV11-2 and TRBJ2-3; possible D gene TRBD2, 7 bases. V was cut by 8 bases and J by 4 bases, with 22 bases left in between. Germline CDR1 is SGHAT and CDR2 is FQNNGV. The CDR3 consists of 16 residues. The DNA for the CDR3 is TGTGCCAGCCACCATTACGAGGGGGGGCATGCAGATACGCAGTATTTT. This gives the protein CASHHYEGGHADTQYF. The full variable domain, with the rest looked up from reference TRBV11-2 and TRBJ2-3, is EAGVAQSPRYKIIEKRQSVAFWCNPISGHATLYWYQQILGQGPKLLIQFQNNGVVDDSQLPKDRFSAERLKGVDSTLKIQPAKLEDSAVYLCASHHYEGGHADTQYFGPGTRLTVL.

This clonotype is a singleton in its sample. Possible read error: a much larger clone is one base away. This chain connects TRBV11-2 to TRBJ2-3; the D gene is possibly TRBD2 (6 bases). The DNA end is a closer match to TRBJ2-5, so the J assignment may be wrong. Germline V CDR1 and CDR2: SGHAT, FQNNGV. CDR3 size: 11 residues. CDR3 in amino acids: CAGGAEGTQYF. CDR3 DNA: TGTGCCGGCGGGGCAGAAGGGACCCAGTACTTC.

Concerning this clonotype: At one end the junction does not follow the germline gene, possibly because of a read error. The chain links TRBV6-4 to TRBJ2-5; 9 bases map to TRBD2. The CDR3 sequence is 18 residues long. CDR1 is MRHNA, CDR2 SNTAGT, per germline. CDR3 region: CASSYSASGNGHYETQYF. The CDR3 DNA sequence: TGTGCCAGCAGTTACTCGGCTAGCGGGAACGGGCATTATGAGACCCAGTACTTC.

This clonotype was seen many times. The chain couples TRBV5-1 to TRBJ2-1; a possible D gene is TRBD2 (6 bases). CDR1 and CDR2 from the germline V gene are SGHRS and YFSETQ. The CDR3 spans 13 residues. V dropped 3 bases and J dropped 6 bases, with 10 bases sitting between them. The CDR3 nucleotides read TGCGCCAGCAGCTCCGGGGGTACCAATGAGCAGTTCTTC. Encoded protein: CASSSGGTNEQFF.

This chain joins TRBV20-1 and TRBJ2-5; either TRBD1 or TRBD2 may fit D (5 bases each). Trimming pared 6 bases from V and 4 bases from J, leaving 12 bases between. The CDR3 is 12 residues long. Germline V gives CDR1 DFQATT, CDR2 SNEGSKA (reference sequence). The CDR3 DNA follows: TGCAGTGCCCACTCGGGACCAGAGACCCAGTACTTC. It specifies CSAHSGPETQYF.

This clonotype was detected only a few times. V and J are TRBV19 and TRBJ1-2, with a weak D call TRBD1 (5 bases). The germline CDR1 and CDR2 sequences are LNHDA and SQIVND (reference sequence). V lost 4 bases and J 8 bases, leaving 11 bases between the germline ends. The CDR3 spans 12 residues. This CDR3 is CASSTPGLGYTF. DNA of the CDR3: TGTGCCAGTAGTACCCCAGGGTTAGGCTACACCTTC.

This clonotype was found many times. The chain couples TRBV19 to TRBJ2-1; 10 positions match TRBD2. CDR3 length: 15 residues. The V segment lost 5 bases and the J segment 6 bases; nucleotides outside the gene matches: 7. Germline-derived CDR1 and CDR2 are LNHDA and SQIVND (reference sequence). The DNA for the CDR3 is TGTGCCAGTAGTGTTGTTAGCGGGAGGACCAATGAGCAGTTCTTC. Translation gives CASSVVSGRTNEQFF.

At least ten counts were recorded for this clonotype. The chain recombines TRBV12-3 or TRBV12-4 with TRBJ2-1; D call uncertain. The V and J ends lost 3 bases and 0 bases respectively, with 9 bases between them. The CDR3 is made up of 15 amino acids. CDR3 coding DNA: TGTGCCAGCAGTTTGTGGCAAAGCTCCTACAATGAGCAGTTCTTC. The encoded protein is CASSLWQSSYNEQFF.

This clonotype was detected many times. This chain joins TRBV12-3 or TRBV12-4 and TRBJ2-3; the match to TRBD2 covers 10 bases. The CDR3 is 16 amino acids. With 5 bases clipped from V and 2 bases from J, the junction kept 7 bases outside the gene matches. In nucleotides, the CDR3 is TGTGCCAGCAGTCATAGCGGGAGGCCCTCCACAGATACGCAGTATTTT. This sequence encodes CASSHSGRPSTDTQYF.

Many counts were recorded for this clonotype. This chain joins TRBV7-9 and TRBJ2-3, with TRBD1 matching 7 bases. V shed 4 bases and J 5 bases; nucleotides not matched to a gene: 0. The CDR3 is made up of 12 amino acids. Germline assignment: CDR1 SEHNR and CDR2 FQNEAQ (reference sequence). The CDR3 spells CASSYRGDTQYF. CDR3 in DNA: TGTGCCAGCAGCTACAGGGGAGATACGCAGTATTTT. The complete variable domain, with remaining parts taken from reference TRBV7-9 and TRBJ2-3, reads DTGVSQNPRHKITKRGQNVTFRCDPISEHNRLYWYRQTLGQGPEFLTYFQNEAQLEKSRLLSDRFSAERPKGSFSTLEIQRTEQGDSAMYLCASSYRGDTQYFGPGTRLTVL.